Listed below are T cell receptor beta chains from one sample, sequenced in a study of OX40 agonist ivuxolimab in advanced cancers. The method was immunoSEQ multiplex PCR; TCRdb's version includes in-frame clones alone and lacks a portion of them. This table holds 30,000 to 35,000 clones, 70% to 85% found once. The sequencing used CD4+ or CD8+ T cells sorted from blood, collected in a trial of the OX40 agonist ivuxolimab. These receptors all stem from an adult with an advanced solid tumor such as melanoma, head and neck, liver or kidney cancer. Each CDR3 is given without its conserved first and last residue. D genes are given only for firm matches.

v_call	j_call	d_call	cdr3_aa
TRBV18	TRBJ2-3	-	ASSRERQSTDTQY
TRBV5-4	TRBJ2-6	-	ASSSGWGGANVLT
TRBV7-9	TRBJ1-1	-	ASSLAGKTEAF
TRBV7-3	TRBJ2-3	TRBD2	ASSSGLAGASLATQY
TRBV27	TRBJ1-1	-	ASSLTVGPGTRMNTEAF
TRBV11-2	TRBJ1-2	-	ASSFLGGEMGGYT
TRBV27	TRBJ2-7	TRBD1	ASSPKQGYYEQY
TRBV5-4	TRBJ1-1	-	ASSSRPTADEAF
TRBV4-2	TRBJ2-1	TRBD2	ASSQQISGRVYNEQF
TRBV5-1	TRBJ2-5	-	ASLANKRDLETQY
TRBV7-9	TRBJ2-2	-	ASSLGAGDRELF
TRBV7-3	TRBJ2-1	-	ASSAGLNPPYNEQF
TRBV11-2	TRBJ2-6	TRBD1	ASRQGSGANVLT
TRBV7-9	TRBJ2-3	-	ASSLSQGNTDTQY
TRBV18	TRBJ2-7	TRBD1	ASSPRAPQGGYEQY
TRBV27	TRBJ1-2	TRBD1	ASSRDRGRVYGYT
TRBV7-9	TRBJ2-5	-	ASSKSGRETQY
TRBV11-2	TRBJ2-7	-	ASSPSDEQY
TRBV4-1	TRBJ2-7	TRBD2	ASSQGGVAGVREQY
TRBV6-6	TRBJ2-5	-	ASSYLGQETQY
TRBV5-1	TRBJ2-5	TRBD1	ASSLGQGVQETQY
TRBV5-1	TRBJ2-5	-	ASRRDVQETQY
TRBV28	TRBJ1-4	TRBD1	ASSSDLRQGFNEKLF
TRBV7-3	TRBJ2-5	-	ASSPTGRETQY
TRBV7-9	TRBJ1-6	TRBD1	ASSGTANSPLH
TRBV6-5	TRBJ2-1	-	ASSYSRTRPNEQF
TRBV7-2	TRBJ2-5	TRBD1	ASSSTPGTGGGETQY
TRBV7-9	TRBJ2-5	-	ASSLKRVSQETQY
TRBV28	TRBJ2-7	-	ASWGYEQY
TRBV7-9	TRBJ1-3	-	ASSPSASGPRGTIY
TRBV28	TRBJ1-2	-	ASCPARCYYGYT
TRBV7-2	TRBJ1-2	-	ASSPTTNYGYT
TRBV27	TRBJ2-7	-	ASSLLGGAYEQY
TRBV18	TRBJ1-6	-	ASSLGAGSPLH
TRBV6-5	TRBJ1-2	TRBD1	ASSPGTGGWGYT
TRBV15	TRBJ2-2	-	ATRAGPNTGELF
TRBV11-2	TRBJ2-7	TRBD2	ASSLGGGAPYEQY
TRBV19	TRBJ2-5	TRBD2	ASSMGTSGTQY
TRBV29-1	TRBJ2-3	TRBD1	SVQTGPQADTQY
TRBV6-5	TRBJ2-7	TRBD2	ASSYNRGRDSYEQY
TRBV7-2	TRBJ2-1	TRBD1	ASSLIQGAYNEQF
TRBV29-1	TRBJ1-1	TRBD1	SAYRGLNTEAF
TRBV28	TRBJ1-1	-	ASSQRGFEAF
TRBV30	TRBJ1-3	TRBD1	AWTQGGLRNTIY